These T cell receptor beta chains were read from a single sample in a study of immune cell composition in non-small cell lung cancer. Using immunoSEQ multiplex PCR, the repertoire was profiled, and TCRdb retains in-frame clones only, with some absent. The sample lists under 2,000 clones; roughly 80% were seen once. Sequencing was done on a sample of lung tumor tissue. These TCRs come from a human donor with non-small cell lung cancer. The CDR3 runs from the conserved cysteine through the conserved F or W. A D gene is named only where the DNA matches it firmly. Some rows mark clone size as missing; the rest say once, few, many or name a class of expanded clone.

J	D	size	V	DNA	CDR3
TRBJ2-7	-	-	TRBV27	TGTGCCAGCAGTTCATACGAGCAGTACTTC	CASSSYEQYF
TRBJ2-7	-	-	TRBV4-3	TGCGCCAGCAGCCAAGATCGTTACGGCTACGAGCAGTACTTC	CASSQDRYGYEQYF
TRBJ2-2	-	-	TRBV7-3	TGTGCCAGCAGCTTGCTCCCGGGACAGAACACCGGGGAGCTGTTTTTT	CASSLLPGQNTGELFF
TRBJ1-6	-	-	TRBV7-2	TGTGCCAGCAGCTTAAATGGGGGGGGCCGATCACCCCTCCACTTT	CASSLNGGGRSPLHF
TRBJ2-1	TRBD1	few	TRBV7-2	TGTGCCAGCACCCAAGGGGGCGCTTGGAATGAGCAGTTCTTC	CASTQGGAWNEQFF
TRBJ2-7	-	-	TRBV11-2	TGTGCCAGCAGCTTTACAGGGCCACTTCGGGAGCAGTACTTC	CASSFTGPLREQYF
TRBJ1-4	-	few	TRBV7-2	TGTGCCAGCAGCCGCGGGGGCGCCAATGAAAAACTGTTTTTT	CASSRGGANEKLFF
TRBJ1-2	-	few	TRBV27	TGTGCCAGCAGTTATGATCAGGGGCTCAGAGGCTACACCTTC	CASSYDQGLRGYTF
TRBJ1-4	-	-	TRBV30	TGTGCCTGGAGTAGAAGGGCAGGGAAAAATGAAAAACTGTTTTTT	CAWSRRAGKNEKLFF
TRBJ2-2	TRBD1	-	TRBV9	TGTGCCAGCAGCGTAGGACAGGGGCGCAGTACCGGGGAGCTGTTTTTT	CASSVGQGRSTGELFF
TRBJ2-3	TRBD2	-	TRBV30	TGTGCCTGGAGTTTAGCGGGGGACCCTAGCACAGATACGCAGTATTTT	CAWSLAGDPSTDTQYF
TRBJ2-7	-	-	TRBV5-1	TGCGCCAGCAGGGACATCCAAGGAGCCTACGAGCAGTACTTC	CASRDIQGAYEQYF
TRBJ2-5	-	-	TRBV29-1	TGCAGCACCGTCCGGGGTAGGGGGGAGACCCAGTACTTC	CSTVRGRGETQYF
TRBJ2-1	TRBD1	-	TRBV9	TGTGCCAGCAGCGTAAGGGACAGAGGCTACAATGAGCAGTTCTTC	CASSVRDRGYNEQFF
TRBJ1-6	-	-	TRBV6-5	TGTGCCAGCAGCCTCACCGGGAGATCGAATTCACCCCTCCACTTT	CASSLTGRSNSPLHF
TRBJ2-1	TRBD2	-	TRBV5-1	TGCGCCAGCAGCTTCGGGGGGGGCTTGGGTGAGCAGTTCTTC	CASSFGGGLGEQFF
TRBJ2-1	TRBD1	-	TRBV5-4	TGTGCCACTGAGCAGGGACAGAAGCACAATGAGCAGTTCTTC	CATEQGQKHNEQFF
TRBJ1-1	-	-	TRBV7-2	TGTGCCAGCAGCCCTAGGTACGCGGACACTGAAGCTTTCTTT	CASSPRYADTEAFF
TRBJ2-7	TRBD1	-	TRBV6-6	TGTGCCAGCAGTTACCCGCCAGGGGGCGACGAGCAGTACTTC	CASSYPPGGDEQYF
TRBJ2-1	TRBD2	-	TRBV9	TGTGCCAGCAGCGTCGATGCGGCTAGCGGGGGCAATGAGCAGTTCTTC	CASSVDAASGGNEQFF
TRBJ2-2	-	-	TRBV7-2	TGTGCCAGCAGCTTAAAGCGGTCTGGCGGGGAGCTGTTTTTT	CASSLKRSGGELFF
TRBJ1-5	-	-	TRBV7-2	TGTGCCAGCAGCTTAGCAGGGGGGGCGACGAGTCAGCCCCAGCATTTT	CASSLAGGATSQPQHF
TRBJ2-5	TRBD1	once	TRBV10-3	TGTGCCATCAGTCCGGGACAGGGTGCGGAGACCCAGTACTTC	CAISPGQGAETQYF
TRBJ2-3	TRBD1	few	TRBV19	TGTGCCAGTAGCGCGACAGGGGGTAGTACGCAGTATTTT	CASSATGGSTQYF
TRBJ2-3	-	once	TRBV30	TGTGCCTGGAAGCCCGTGGATACGCAGTATTTT	CAWKPVDTQYF
TRBJ1-4	-	few	TRBV28	TGTGCCAGCAGCGTCGGGGGTAATGAAAAACTGTTTTTT	CASSVGGNEKLFF
TRBJ1-6	-	once	TRBV9	TGTGCCAGCAGCGTACGTCCAGTCAATTCACCCCTCCACTTT	CASSVRPVNSPLHF
TRBJ2-5	TRBD2	-	TRBV28	TGTGCCAGCAGTCTTAGCGGGGGGACCCAAGAGACCCAGTACTTC	CASSLSGGTQETQYF
TRBJ2-7	TRBD2	-	TRBV7-2	TGTGCCAGCATGGCTAGCGGGGGGGGGAAGCAGTACTTC	CASMASGGGKQYF
TRBJ1-4	-	-	TRBV4-3	TGCGCCAGCAGCCAAGGCAATATTAGGGGTAATGAAAAACTGTTTTTT	CASSQGNIRGNEKLFF
TRBJ2-2	TRBD1	-	TRBV7-9	TGTGCCAGCGAACAGGGGTGGACCGGGGAGCTGTTTTTT	CASEQGWTGELFF
TRBJ2-1	-	-	TRBV7-6	TGTGCCAGCAGCTTCCAAGGGGAGGCAACCAATGAGCAGTTCTTC	CASSFQGEATNEQFF
TRBJ1-2	-	-	TRBV7-2	TGTGCCAGCAGCAAGGGGCAGGGAGGCGTCTATGGCTACACCTTC	CASSKGQGGVYGYTF
TRBJ1-1	-	-	TRBV4-2	TGTGCCAGCAGCCAGGGCGGTGGGAGAGCTTTCTTT	CASSQGGGRAFF
TRBJ1-1	-	few	TRBV9	TGTGCCAGCAGCGGTATCCTACAGGGTGGCCGAGCTTTCTTT	CASSGILQGGRAFF
TRBJ1-1	TRBD1	-	TRBV29-1	TGCAGCGTGGGACAGGGAAACACTGAAGCTTTCTTT	CSVGQGNTEAFF
TRBJ2-5	-	-	TRBV15	TGTGCCACCAGTAAGGGGGACACCCAAGAGACCCAGTACTTC	CATSKGDTQETQYF
TRBJ1-2	-	-	TRBV7-8	TGTGCCAGCAGCCAGGGCCTGGCCGCCTACTATGGCTACACCTTC	CASSQGLAAYYGYTF
TRBJ2-6	-	-	TRBV18	TGTGCCAGCTCGCTCCAGGGACATGGGGCCAACGTCCTGACTTTC	CASSLQGHGANVLTF
TRBJ1-3	TRBD1	-	TRBV4-1	TGCGCCAGCAGCCCAGGGGGCCCCCTGATCTCTGGAAACACCATATATTTT	CASSPGGPLISGNTIYF
TRBJ2-4	-	-	TRBV5-1	TGCGCCAGCAGCTTGGGGCCGCGGGCCAAAAACATTCAGTACTTC	CASSLGPRAKNIQYF
TRBJ2-7	TRBD1	-	TRBV23-1	TGCGCCAGCAGTCAATCGAGGTCGGGACAGGTTGGCGAGCAGTACTTC	CASSQSRSGQVGEQYF
TRBJ2-1	TRBD2	-	TRBV7-9	TGTGCCAGCAGCTTAGGGACTAGCGGGAGTATCTACAATGAGCAGTTCTTC	CASSLGTSGSIYNEQFF
TRBJ2-1	TRBD1	-	TRBV4-1	TGCGCCAGCAGCCAAGAGGGGACAGGGATGGGTGAGCAGTTCTTC	CASSQEGTGMGEQFF
TRBJ2-3	TRBD2	-	TRBV6-4	TGTGCCAGCAGTGTCAGCGGGGGCTCCACAGATACGCAGTATTTT	CASSVSGGSTDTQYF
TRBJ2-2	-	-	TRBV5-1	TGCGCCAGCACCACTACAGGGTCTCCCGGGGAGCTGTTTTTT	CASTTTGSPGELFF
TRBJ1-4	TRBD1	-	TRBV4-3	TGCGCCAGCAGCCAACAATGGACAGGGGGAGGATTTAATGAAAAACTGTTTTTT	CASSQQWTGGGFNEKLFF
TRBJ1-6	-	-	TRBV4-3	TGCGCCAGCAGCCAAGATCCATGGGGTTTGACAGGTTCCCTACTGGCCCTCCACTTT	CASSQDPWGLTGSLLALHF
TRBJ2-7	-	-	TRBV6-1	TGTGCCAGCAGTGAGTTTAGAACCTCCTACGAGCAGTACTTC	CASSEFRTSYEQYF
TRBJ1-4	TRBD1	-	TRBV7-2	TGTGCCAGCAGCTCTAGTAGTAGGGATCAGGGGGGTGAAAAACTGTTTTTT	CASSSSSRDQGGEKLFF
TRBJ1-2	TRBD1	-	TRBV13	TGTGCCAGCAGCCATGGGACAGGGGCAACCTATGGCTACACCTTC	CASSHGTGATYGYTF
TRBJ2-5	-	-	TRBV5-6	TGTGCCAGCAGCCCGGGGGACCAAGAGACCCAGTACTTC	CASSPGDQETQYF
TRBJ2-7	TRBD2	-	TRBV7-9	TGTGCCAGCAGCCTCGTGAGCGGGAGGTCCTACGAGCAGTACTTC	CASSLVSGRSYEQYF